This T cell receptor beta chain was profiled in a study of monozygotic twins with inflammatory bowel disease. Study-level results: None of the different T cell subtypes could be distinguished from one another.

CDR3 length equals 13 residues. CDR1 is DFQATT, CDR2 SNEGSKA, per germline (reference sequence). TCRdb reprocessed the 5' RACE reads and stores each CDR3 protein as one record, lacking DNA. There are roughly 320,000 distinct CDR3 sequences in the sample, with 5.6% held by the top ten. Comments on this clonotype: Its antigen is unknown.

Blood samples of approximately 2.4 ml were drawn from every donor. Sample: blood. This receptor was identified in a human donor with ulcerative colitis or Crohn's disease, or a healthy co-twin of an affected twin (not recorded which). The genes are TRBV20-1 and TRBJ2-7; TCRdb names TRBD1, which stays unverified in the absence of DNA. This chain's CDR3 is CSASVRVGYEQYF.